This TCR beta chain was documented in a study of T cells in Graves' hyperthyroidism and ophthalmopathy. The TCR beta CDR3 regions underwent amplification using RNA transcripts as the source. The HTBI primer set served for first-round RT-PCR of the TCR CDR3. TCRdb itself ran the multiplex PCR reads through MiXCR, one entry per CDR3 protein. The table shows around 600,000 distinct CDR3 sequences, with just under 45% occurring only once. Diagnosis relied on clinical symptoms, serum thyroxine and TRAb, thyroid ultrasound and orbital computed tomography. The germline V and J ends were trimmed by 1 base and 1 base, with 13 bases remaining between them. The CDR3 extends over 17 amino acids. Germline CDR1 is SEHNR and CDR2 is FQNEAQ (reference sequence). Concerning this clonotype: Its target is unknown.

Study conclusions and caveats: In blood, most of the thyroid clonotypes expanded above 0.001 were also present. Ophthalmopathy was separated from stable hyperthyroidism by a 13 V-J model.

The origin of this receptor is an adult man with Graves' disease, either hyperthyroidism or ophthalmopathy (not recorded which). The chain employs TRBV7-9 and TRBJ1-4, with D possibly TRBD1 on 6 matching bases. The sequenced sample was peripheral blood or thyroid tissue (not recorded which). CDR3 loop: CASSLGDRPLTNEKLFF. CDR3 DNA: TGTGCCAGCAGCTTAGGCGACAGGCCCCTAACTAATGAAAAACTGTTTTTT.